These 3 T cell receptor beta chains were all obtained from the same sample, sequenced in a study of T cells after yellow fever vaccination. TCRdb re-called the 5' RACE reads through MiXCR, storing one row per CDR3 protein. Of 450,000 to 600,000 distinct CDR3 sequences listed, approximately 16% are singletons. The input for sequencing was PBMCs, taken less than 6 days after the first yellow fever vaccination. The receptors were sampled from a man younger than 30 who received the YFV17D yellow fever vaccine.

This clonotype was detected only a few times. The CDR3 coding sequence is TGTGCCAGCAGTTTAGGTGCCCGGAGTGGCTACACCTTC. Translation gives CASSLGARSGYTF. J is TRBJ1-2 and V is TRBV12-3 or TRBV12-4; D gene ambiguous. CDR3 length equals 13 residues. V was trimmed by 1 base and J by 7 bases, leaving 10 bases between them.

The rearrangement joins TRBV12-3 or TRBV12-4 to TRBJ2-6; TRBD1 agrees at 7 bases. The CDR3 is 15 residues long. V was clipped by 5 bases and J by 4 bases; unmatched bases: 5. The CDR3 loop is CASSRQGTGANVLTF. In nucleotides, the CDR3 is TGTGCCAGCAGTAGACAGGGAACAGGGGCCAACGTCCTGACTTTC.

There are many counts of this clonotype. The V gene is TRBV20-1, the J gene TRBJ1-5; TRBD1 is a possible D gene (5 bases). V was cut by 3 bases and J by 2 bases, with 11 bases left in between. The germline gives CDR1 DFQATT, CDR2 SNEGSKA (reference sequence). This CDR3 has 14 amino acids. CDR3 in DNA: TGCAGTGCTAGCCCCAGGGTCGGCAATCAGCCCCAGCATTTT. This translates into CSASPRVGNQPQHF.